The 13 T cell receptor beta chains reported below all come from one sample, sequenced in a study of cytotoxic CD8 clonotypes in ibrutinib-treated CLL (dated by TCRdb to the early 2020s). Library generation was performed with the immunoSEQ multiplex PCR assay. Entries here come from immuneACCESS through TCRdb and include only in-frame sequences with V and J called. Some clones fail to appear in such tables; in the studies checked, an unresolved V gene covers under half of the shortfall, and the cause of the remainder is unknown. This sample holds more than 20,000 clones; 70% to 85% were observed only once. The ten top clones hold approximately 25% of the sample. The material was PBMCs, obtained before ibrutinib treatment. The receptor source for this set is a human donor with chronic lymphocytic leukemia.

The V call is TRBV2, the J call TRBJ2-5; 7 nucleotides match TRBD2. There are 15 residues in the CDR3. Trimming removed 8 bases from V and 0 bases from J; junction bases left unmatched: 9. Germline loops: CDR1 SNHLY, CDR2 FYNNEI. Here the CDR3 DNA reads TGTGCCAGCCACGGCCGCGGGGGTTACCAAGAGACCCAGTACTTC. Protein: CASHGRGGYQETQYF.

This chain connects TRBV7-8 to TRBJ2-5; the D gene is possibly TRBD2 (6 bases). Germline assignment: CDR1 SGHVS and CDR2 FQNEAQ. Trimming removed 10 bases from V and 7 bases from J, with 10 bases in between. The CDR3 consists of 10 residues. In DNA, the CDR3 is TGTGCCATCCTGGAGGGGACCCAGTACTTC. Its protein is CAILEGTQYF. The full variable domain, rest sourced from reference TRBV7-8 and TRBJ2-5, is GAGVSQSPRYKVAKRGQDVALRCDPISGHVSLFWYQQALGQGPEFLTYFQNEAQLDKSGLPSDRFFAERPEGSVSTLKIQRTQQEDSAVYLCAILEGTQYFGPGTRLLVL.

V gene TRBV6-5 combines with J gene TRBJ2-7; TRBD1 aligns across 8 bases. The CDR3 is made up of 15 amino acids. V trimming: 6 bases; J trimming: 4 bases; junction bases outside the gene matches: 11. Per germline, CDR1 MNHEY and CDR2 SVGAGI. As DNA, the CDR3 is TGTGCCAGCAGGGGAAGGGACAGGAATCATTACGAGCAGTACTTC. Translation gives CASRGRDRNHYEQYF.

This clone was counted between two and nine times. V gene TRBV5-1 combines with J gene TRBJ2-7; 9 positions agree with TRBD1. V shed 0 bases, J shed 5 bases, and the junction held 6 bases outside the gene matches. Germline loops: CDR1 SGHRS, CDR2 YFSETQ. This CDR3 is built from 15 residues. The CDR3 DNA follows: TGCGCCAGCAGCTTGGTGGGACAGGGATGGGACGAGCAGTACTTC. Its translation: CASSLVGQGWDEQYF.

This sequence joins TRBV6-5 and TRBJ2-1, with TRBD2 identical over 9 bases. Germline lookup yields CDR1 MNHEY and CDR2 SVGAGI. The CDR3 spans 13 residues. V lost 5 bases, J lost 10 bases, and 6 bases stayed unmatched. The CDR3, as DNA: TGTGCCAGCAGTCTTATAGCGGGAGTGGAGCAGTTCTTC. This codes for CASSLIAGVEQFF.

The gene calls are TRBV4-1 and TRBJ1-2, with TRBD1 matching 8 bases. This CDR3 is built from 16 residues. The ends lost 1 base at V and 1 base at J; junction bases unmatched: 5. Germline V lookup: CDR1 MGHRA, CDR2 YSYEKL. The CDR3 loop is CASSQVRTGGNYGYTF. The CDR3 DNA is TGCGCCAGCAGCCAAGTAAGAACAGGGGGTAACTATGGCTACACCTTC.

This chain connects TRBV6-1 to TRBJ2-7; 9 nucleotides align to TRBD1. CDR3 length equals 17 residues. Looked up from germline, CDR1 is MNHNS and CDR2 is SASEGT. V gave up 2 bases and J gave up 1 base; unmatched junction bases: 9. CDR3 coding DNA: TGTGCCAGCAGTGAATGGATGACAGGGGGTGGTTCCTACGAGCAGTACTTC. This gives the protein CASSEWMTGGGSYEQYF.

A single count supports this clone. The genes are TRBV7-3 and TRBJ2-5; D possibly corresponds to TRBD2 (6 bases). V was pared by 6 bases and J by 2 bases, with 16 bases between. This CDR3 is built from 15 residues. From germline, CDR1 is SGHTA and CDR2 FQGTGA. This CDR3 is CASSPQRGMQETQYF. The CDR3 DNA reads as TGTGCCAGCAGTCCCCAGCGCGGGATGCAAGAGACCCAGTACTTC.

V is TRBV28 and J is TRBJ2-1, with no clear D. V lost 5 bases and J lost 12, with 23 bases in between. The length of the CDR3 is 15 residues. Germline V gene lookup returns CDR1 MDHEN and CDR2 SYDVKM. The CDR3 nucleotides read TGTGCCAGCAGTCCCCCGATGGGCTTCGCCCCTCGGCAGTTCTTC. Protein product: CASSPPMGFAPRQFF.

V usage is TRBV6-1 and J usage is TRBJ1-5; D not resolved. The CDR3 sequence is 18 residues long. The germline V gene encodes CDR1 MNHNS and CDR2 SASEGT. The V gene lost 2 bases and the J gene lost 7 bases, with 24 bases spanning the gap. In DNA form, the CDR3 reads TGTGCCAGCAGTGAAAGTCAGAGTTATGGGGTCGACGGCCAGCCCCAGCATTTT. Its translation: CASSESQSYGVDGQPQHF.

This clone has just one count. The rearrangement links TRBV5-5 to TRBJ2-3, with D unclear. The CDR3 spans 16 residues. The germline V gene encodes CDR1 SGHKS and CDR2 YYEKEE (reference sequence). With 1 base removed from V and 1 base from J, the gap between germline ends came to 13 bases. The CDR3 DNA reads TGTGCCAGCAGCTTGTTACTCCCTTTCCGCACAGATACGCAGTATTTT. Residues: CASSLLLPFRTDTQYF. Combining the CDR3 with reference TRBV5-5 and TRBJ2-3 gives the whole variable domain DAGVTQSPTHLIKTRGQQVTLRCSPISGHKSVSWYQQVLGQGPQFIFQYYEKEERGRGNFPDRFSARQFPNYSSELNVNALLLGDSALYLCASSLLLPFRTDTQYFGPGTRLTVL.

This chain joins TRBV5-1 and TRBJ1-4; no firm D call. The CDR3 sequence is 14 residues long. The V and J ends lost 4 bases and 3 bases respectively, with 10 bases between them. Germline V lookup: CDR1 SGHRS, CDR2 YFSETQ. The CDR3 nucleotides read TGCGCCAGCAGCAACGGGGAAGCTAATGAAAAACTGTTTTTT. Its protein is CASSNGEANEKLFF. The full variable domain, completed using reference TRBV5-1 and TRBJ1-4, is KAGVTQTPRYLIKTRGQQVTLSCSPISGHRSVSWYQQTPGQGLQFLFEYFSETQRNKGNFPGRFSGRQFSNSRSEMNVSTLELGDSALYLCASSNGEANEKLFFGSGTQLSVL.

The V call is TRBV5-6, the J call TRBJ2-1; D gene ambiguous. Germline lookup yields CDR1 SGHDT and CDR2 YYEEEE. With 6 bases removed from V and 2 bases from J, the gap between germline ends came to 18 bases. CDR3 length: 16 residues. The CDR3 nucleotides are TGTGCCAGCACCCCATTACGGCACCCGCCCTACAATGAGCAGTTCTTC. Protein product: CASTPLRHPPYNEQFF.